This TCR beta chain was captured by sequencing in a study of CD8 T cells in ankylosing spondylitis. TCRdb independently ran MiXCR on the 5' RACE reads; one entry per CDR3 protein. The sample records more than 150,000 distinct CDR3 sequences, approximately 12% being singletons. This clonotype was observed many times. The sequence was collected from a female donor with ankylosing spondylitis or in good health (not recorded which). The sequenced material came from blood, either unsorted or a sorted T cell fraction (not recorded which).

CDR3 in DNA: TGCGCCAGCAGCTTGGATAGGGGGCCCGGGACTAATGAAAAACTGTTTTTT. Translation gives CASSLDRGPGTNEKLFF. V is TRBV5-1 and J is TRBJ1-4, with 7 bases that match TRBD1. After removal of 0 bases from V and 2 bases from J, the junction contained 7 bases not matched to a gene. Germline V lookup: CDR1 SGHRS, CDR2 YFSETQ. The CDR3 totals 17 residues.